The next 29 T cell receptor beta chains were all read from a single sample in a study of CD8+CD57+ T cells in acquired aplastic anemia. Genomic DNA, the template, was used for profiling of the TCR beta VDJ and CDR3. TCRdb processed the reads anew with MiXCR; each CDR3 protein has one entry. This sample has roughly 64,000 distinct CDR3 sequences, with roughly 58% found just once. The sample taken for sequencing was sorted CD4+, CD8+, or CD8+CD57+ T cells (not recorded which) from PBMCs. These receptors all stem from a human donor in good health, serving as a control.

This clonotype was found many times. The J gene is TRBJ1-1, the V gene TRBV3-1; D may be TRBD1 (6 bases). V dropped 5 bases and J dropped 8 bases, with 18 bases sitting between them. Germline V gene lookup returns CDR1 LGHDT and CDR2 YNNKEL (reference sequence). This CDR3 spans 14 amino acids. The CDR3 here is CASSSLWGRAEAFF. The DNA for the CDR3 is TGTGCCAGCAGCTCGTTGTGGGGGCGGGCAGAAGCTTTCTTT. Full variable domain (rest looked up from reference TRBV3-1 and TRBJ1-1): DTAVSQTPKYLVTQMGNDKSIKCEQNLGHDTMYWYKQDSKKFLKIMFSYNNKELIINETVPNRFSPKSPDKAHLNLHINSLELGDSAVYFCASSSLWGRAEAFFGQGTRLTVV.

This sequence joins TRBV24-1 and TRBJ2-5; perhaps TRBD1 as D (5 bases). Germline CDR1 is KGHDR and CDR2 is SFDVKD. CDR3 size: 14 residues. Trimming pared 6 bases from V and 2 bases from J, leaving 12 bases between. In DNA, the CDR3 is TGTGCCACCAGTCCGACAGTAGAGCAAGAGACCCAGTACTTC. Translation: CATSPTVEQETQYF.

Points on this clonotype: A read error is possible here, since a much larger clone lies one base away. Here the CDR3 omits its conserved ending phenylalanine or tryptophan, so a read error is the likely source. The chain has TRBV28 and TRBJ1-5, with 9 bases that match TRBD1. Germline values: CDR1 MDHEN, CDR2 SYDVKM. CDR3 length: 14 amino acids. J was trimmed by 2 bases and V by 9 bases; bases with no gene match: 5. This CDR3 is CASRRQGGNQPQHL. The DNA for the CDR3 is TGTGCCAGTCGCCGACAGGGGGGCAATCAGCCCCAGCATCTT.

Many counts were recorded for this clonotype. This chain links TRBV11-3 with TRBJ2-7; D possibly uses TRBD1 or TRBD2 (5 bases each). CDR1 and CDR2 (germline): SGHNT, YENEEA. V dropped 1 base and J dropped 2 bases, with 9 bases sitting between them. The CDR3 loop spans 14 amino acids. CDR3 sequence: CASSLGDGTYEQYF. The CDR3 DNA is TGTGCCAGCAGCTTAGGGGACGGCACCTACGAGCAGTACTTC.

This clonotype was seen many times. The chain has TRBV19 and TRBJ1-4; 7 bases are a match to TRBD1. This CDR3 is built from 16 residues. CDR1 LNHDA and CDR2 SQIVND come from the germline V gene (reference sequence). Unmatched junction bases numbered 2, after V lost 1 base and J lost 0 bases. The CDR3 DNA sequence: TGTGCCAGTAGTATAGTACAGGGGACAACTAATGAAAAACTGTTTTTT. It encodes CASSIVQGTTNEKLFF. Together with reference TRBV19 and TRBJ1-4, the CDR3 gives the full variable domain: DGGITQSPKYLFRKEGQNVTLSCEQNLNHDAMYWYRQDPGQGLRLIYYSQIVNDFQKGDIAEGYSVSREKKESFPLTVTSAQKNPTAFYLCASSIVQGTTNEKLFFGSGTQLSVL.

This clonotype was picked up many times. This chain links TRBV15 with TRBJ1-3; D unresolved. The CDR3 has 16 amino acids. Looked up from germline, CDR1 is LNHNV and CDR2 is YYDKDF (reference sequence). V was trimmed by 0 bases and J by 2 bases, leaving 11 bases between them. This CDR3 is CATSRDVGFAGNTIYF. In DNA form, the CDR3 reads TGTGCCACCAGCAGAGATGTGGGGTTTGCTGGAAACACCATATATTTT.

Many counts were recorded for this clonotype. The chain uses TRBV20-1 and TRBJ1-3, with D possibly TRBD1 on 5 matching bases. The CDR3 covers 12 residues. V shed 4 bases and J shed 4 bases, with 8 bases lying between them. Germline CDR1 is DFQATT and CDR2 is SNEGSKA (reference sequence). The CDR3 DNA sequence: TGCAGTGCTACCGGGGCAGGAAACACCATATATTTT. Translation gives CSATGAGNTIYF.

With respect to this clonotype: A junction boundary mismatches the germline segment, possibly from a read error. The genes are TRBV6-1 and TRBJ1-3; 8 positions match TRBD1. The CDR3 has 15 amino acids. Germline values: CDR1 MNHNS, CDR2 SASEGT. The CDR3 reads CASSGQGSTGNAIYF. The CDR3, as DNA: TGTGCCAGCAGTGGACAGGGGTCGACTGGAAACGCCATATATTTT.

The rearrangement joins TRBV10-2 to TRBJ2-7, with TRBD1 identical over 10 bases. This CDR3 is built from 14 residues. Trimming took 7 bases from V and 1 from J; bases not matched to a gene: 4. The germline V gene encodes CDR1 WSHSY and CDR2 SAAADI. The CDR3 DNA reads TGCGCCAGCAAGCAGGACAGGGGGTCCTACGAGCAGTACTTC. Translated, it gives CASKQDRGSYEQYF.

This chain links TRBV15 with TRBJ2-7; 8 bases agree with TRBD1. Trimming removed 0 bases from V and 2 bases from J; junction bases left unmatched: 0. The CDR3 loop spans 14 amino acids. In germline, CDR1 is LNHNV, CDR2 YYDKDF (reference sequence). CDR3 amino acids: CATSREQGAYEQYF. CDR3 bases: TGTGCCACCAGCAGAGAACAGGGGGCCTACGAGCAGTACTTC.

In the case of this clonotype: An end of the junction differs from the germline gene, which may be a read error. The rearrangement links TRBV7-6 to TRBJ2-5; perhaps D is TRBD1 or TRBD2 (5 bases each). Looked up from germline, CDR1 is SGHVS and CDR2 is FNYEAQ. There are 12 residues in the CDR3. CDR3 nucleotides: TGTGCCAGCAGCTTAGTAGGGGAGATCCAGTACTTC. This codes for CASSLVGEIQYF.

The rearrangement joins TRBV20-1 to TRBJ1-1; D remains unclear. The CDR3 totals 10 residues. Germline V gene lookup returns CDR1 DFQATT and CDR2 SNEGSKA (reference sequence). Between the trimmed V and J ends, which lost 3 bases and 7 bases, there was a span of 6 bases. CDR3 residues: CSARRDEAFF. DNA of the CDR3: TGCAGTGCTAGGAGGGATGAAGCTTTCTTT.

This chain uses TRBV19 with TRBJ2-7; 7 positions match TRBD1. Trimming removed 7 bases from V and 0 bases from J; junction bases left unmatched: 9. This CDR3 spans 15 amino acids. Germline V lookup: CDR1 LNHDA, CDR2 SQIVND (reference sequence). Here the CDR3 DNA reads TGTGCCAGTACGGTGGGGGACAGTAGCTCCTACGAGCAGTACTTC. Translation: CASTVGDSSSYEQYF.

The chain carries TRBV5-4 and TRBJ1-2; D perhaps matches TRBD1 (5 bases). The ends were cut back, 5 bases at V and 3 bases at J, with 8 bases in the middle. Germline CDR1 reads SGHNT; CDR2 reads YYREEE (reference sequence). CDR3 length equals 12 residues. CDR3 protein: CASSPGDYGYTF. CDR3 coding DNA: TGTGCCAGCAGTCCGGGGGACTATGGCTACACCTTC.

This sequence joins TRBV24-1 and TRBJ2-1; TRBD2 is a possible D gene (5 bases). This CDR3 spans 13 amino acids. CDR1 KGHDR and CDR2 SFDVKD come from the germline V gene. With 0 bases removed from V and 9 bases from J, the gap between germline ends came to 8 bases. The DNA for the CDR3 is TGTGCCACCAGTGATTTGGGGGAGCCTGAGCAGTTCTTC. Translation gives CATSDLGEPEQFF.

On this clonotype itself: A much larger clone lies one base from this, so it may be a read error. The chain recombines TRBV11-1 with TRBJ1-2; TRBD1 aligns across 9 bases. The length of the CDR3 is 13 residues. Germline values: CDR1 SGHAT, CDR2 FQDESV (reference sequence). CDR3 amino acids: CAGSLGTGNGYTF. DNA for the CDR3: TGTGCCGGCAGCTTAGGGACAGGGAATGGCTACACCTTC.

The V call is TRBV5-1, the J call TRBJ2-7; D might be TRBD1 or TRBD2, each matching 5 bases. CDR1 and CDR2 from the germline V gene are SGHRS and YFSETQ. The CDR3 extends over 12 amino acids. V was shortened by 3 bases and J by 4 bases, with 8 bases between the two germline ends. DNA of the CDR3: TGCGCCAGCAGCTCATGGGGGTACGAGCAGTACTTC. It specifies CASSSWGYEQYF.

V is TRBV7-8 and J is TRBJ2-6; D gene uncertain. The V gene lost 1 base and the J gene lost 1 base, with 5 bases spanning the gap. The CDR3 length is 15 residues. Germline values: CDR1 SGHVS, CDR2 FQNEAQ. Written as DNA, the CDR3 is TGTGCCAGCAGCTTAGTCAGATCTGGGGCCAACGTCCTGACTTTC. This translates into CASSLVRSGANVLTF.

The gene calls are TRBV19 and TRBJ2-3; TRBD1 agrees at 8 bases. V dropped 5 bases and J dropped 4; count of bases not matched to a gene: 5. The CDR3 totals 14 residues. CDR1 and CDR2 from the germline V gene are LNHDA and SQIVND (reference sequence). The CDR3 region is CASSRGQGADTQYF. In DNA form, the CDR3 reads TGTGCCAGTAGTCGCGGACAGGGCGCAGATACGCAGTATTTT.

Ten or more counts support this clonotype. V usage is TRBV7-2 and J usage is TRBJ2-6, with 8 bases aligning to TRBD1. This CDR3 is 17 amino acids long. Germline loops: CDR1 SGHTA, CDR2 FQGNSA. J was trimmed by 2 bases and V by 2 bases; bases with no gene match: 5. CDR3 protein: CASSLTGQGAGANVLTF. DNA for the CDR3: TGTGCCAGCAGCTTAACCGGACAGGGTGCTGGGGCCAACGTCCTGACTTTC. Complete variable domain (other parts from reference TRBV7-2 and TRBJ2-6): GAGVSQSPSNKVTEKGKDVELRCDPISGHTALYWYRQSLGQGLEFLIYFQGNSAPDKSGLPSDRFSAERTGGSVSTLTIQRTQQEDSAVYLCASSLTGQGAGANVLTFGAGSRLTVL.

A word on this clonotype: Given a much more abundant clone one base away, this may be a read error. The rearrangement joins TRBV4-1 to TRBJ1-5; no reliable D call. This CDR3 region has 19 residues. CDR1 is MGHRA and CDR2 is YSYEKL in the germline V gene. The DNA for the CDR3 is TGCGCCAGCAGCCAAGATTCTGAACATTCTGACCTTAGCAATCAGCCCCAGCGTTTT. The encoded protein is CASSQDSEHSDLSNQPQRF.

This clonotype has a count of ten or more. The chain has TRBV28 and TRBJ2-7; D gene ambiguous. The germline V and J ends were trimmed by 8 bases and 5 bases, with 7 bases remaining between them. The CDR3 has 10 amino acids. Germline values: CDR1 MDHEN, CDR2 SYDVKM. The CDR3, as DNA: TGTGCCAGCGGGCCCCACGAGCAGTACTTC. Its protein product is CASGPHEQYF.

There are a few counts of this clonotype. V usage is TRBV24-1 and J usage is TRBJ2-2; D not resolved. This CDR3 has 15 amino acids. Germline CDR1 is KGHDR and CDR2 is SFDVKD. V gave up 4 bases and J gave up 3 bases, with 11 bases separating them. This CDR3 reads CATSDQVRDTGELFF. The DNA of the CDR3 is TGTGCCACCAGTGACCAAGTTAGGGACACCGGGGAGCTGTTTTTT.

This clonotype was recorded many times. Given a much more abundant clone one base away, this may be a read error. The rearrangement uses TRBV2 and TRBJ1-2, with D perhaps matching TRBD1 (5 bases). V was clipped by 6 bases and J by 6 bases, with 14 bases between them. From germline, CDR1 is SNHLY and CDR2 FYNNEI. The CDR3 sequence is 13 residues long. The CDR3 is CASRAQVIHGYTF. The CDR3 DNA follows: TGTGCCAGCAGGGCACAGGTCATCCATGGCTACACCTTC.

The rearrangement uses TRBV10-3 and TRBJ2-7, with D possibly TRBD2 on 6 matching bases. The CDR3 loop spans 14 amino acids. Germline CDR1 and CDR2: ENHRY and SYGVKD. Trimming removed 2 bases at V and 3 bases at J, with 11 bases between. The CDR3 reads CAISEDDGGYEQYF. In DNA, the CDR3 is TGTGCCATCAGTGAGGACGACGGGGGCTACGAGCAGTACTTC.

V and J are TRBV15 and TRBJ1-2; possible D gene TRBD1, 5 bases. Germline V CDR1 and CDR2: LNHNV, YYDKDF (reference sequence). This CDR3 contains 17 residues. The V gene lost 3 bases and the J gene lost 4 bases, with 21 bases spanning the gap. The CDR3: CATSSQRGGQGGYGYTF. For the CDR3, the DNA is TGTGCCACCAGCAGCCAACGGGGAGGGCAGGGCGGCTATGGCTACACCTTC.

This chain connects TRBV10-2 to TRBJ1-1; a weak D match, TRBD1 (5 bases). Trimming took off 7 bases at V and 4 bases at J, with 16 bases between the two ends. CDR3 size: 14 residues. Germline CDR1 and CDR2: WSHSY and SAAADI. Here the CDR3 reads CASKLEGRGTEAFF. The DNA for the CDR3 is TGCGCCAGCAAACTCGAGGGGAGGGGCACTGAAGCTTTCTTT.

Many counts were recorded for this clonotype. The chain joins TRBV4-1 to TRBJ1-1, with D possibly being TRBD1 (5 bases). Trimming shortened V by 1 base and J by 6 bases, and 9 bases separated the two germline ends. Looked up from germline, CDR1 is MGHRA and CDR2 is YSYEKL. The CDR3 is 13 amino acids. This CDR3 reads CASSQGGSAEAFF. The CDR3 coding sequence is TGCGCCAGCAGCCAAGGGGGGAGTGCTGAAGCTTTCTTT.

V and J are TRBV24-1 and TRBJ2-3; TRBD2 matches at 9 bases. This CDR3 comprises 13 residues. Trimming cost V 9 bases and J 4 bases; bases outside gene matches: 4. The V gene's germline CDR1 is KGHDR and CDR2 SFDVKD. The CDR3 bases are TGTGCCACCGCGGCTAGCGGGGCAGATACGCAGTATTTT. Translated: CATAASGADTQYF.